This T cell receptor (beta chain) comes out of a study of PD-L1 blockade in urothelial cancer. Study as a whole: There were a median of around 140,000 T cells in blood samples.

The trim removed 3 bases at V and 1 base at J, leaving 10 bases unmatched. The CDR3 runs to 17 residues. Some clones are missing from TCRdb's copy, which holds only in-frame ones; the method was immunoSEQ multiplex PCR. The sample consists of roughly 43,000 clones, 81% of them appearing once. This clone was counted a single time. The source of this sequence is a man aged 70-80 years with urothelial cancer. The chain carries TRBV23-1 and TRBJ1-1, with 8 bases fitting TRBD1. TRBV23-1 is known as an ORF, though its function is uncertain. This sample comprised PBMCs, obtained around atezolizumab (anti-PD-L1) treatment. The CDR3 DNA reads TGCGCCAGCAGTCAGCCCCGACAGGGGATCGAGAACACTGAAGCTTTCTTT. Translating gives CASSQPRQGIENTEAFF.